These 22 T cell receptor beta chains were all obtained from the same sample, sequenced in a study of tumor and adjacent non-tumor tissue in lung cancer. A modified ARM-PCR protocol with three rounds of nested PCR amplified TCRbeta. TCRdb reprocessed the multiplex PCR reads with MiXCR, giving one entry per CDR3 protein. This sample has fewer than 100,000 distinct CDR3 sequences, with over 55% found just once. RNA was extracted from bulk tissue without any cell sorting. Sequenced material: lung tumor tissue. All receptors come from a woman aged 40 to 50 with non-small cell lung cancer.

Regarding this clonotype: The CDR3 end shows no conserved phenylalanine or tryptophan, and so a read error is likely. The chain carries TRBV12-3 or TRBV12-4 and TRBJ2-5, with TRBD2 matching 8 bases. This CDR3 contains 13 residues. CDR3 bases: TGTGCTAGCACGGTCGGACTAGCCGAGACCCAGTACCTC. Translation: CASTVGLAETQYL.

With respect to this clonotype: One end of the junction fails to match germline, which may point to a read error. This chain joins TRBV29-1 and TRBJ2-1; D remains ambiguous. Germline V gene sequence: CDR1 SQVTM, CDR2 ANQGSEA. The CDR3 runs 16 residues. The CDR3 DNA sequence: TGCAGCGTTGAAGTCCCCAAGCTGGAGTCCTACAATGAGGAGTTCTTC. Amino acids: CSVEVPKLESYNEEFF.

A word on this clonotype: The junction departs from the called germline gene at one end, perhaps through a read error. The chain combines TRBV5-5 with TRBJ2-7; possibly TRBD2 for D (5 bases). Germline V CDR1 and CDR2: SGHKS, YYEKEE (reference sequence). The CDR3 is made up of 13 amino acids. CDR3 nucleotides: TGTGCCAGTAGCCGGGATCCCACCTACGAGCACTACTTC. It translates to CASSRDPTYEHYF.

The table lists this clonotype with many counts. V usage is TRBV10-2 and J usage is TRBJ1-1; D gene ambiguous. Germline V CDR1 and CDR2: WSHSY, SAAADI. CDR3 size: 13 residues. V lost 0 bases to trimming and J lost 8 bases, with 10 bases between them. The CDR3 here is CASSESGSQEAFF. CDR3 DNA: TGCGCCAGCAGTGAGTCCGGGAGCCAGGAAGCTTTCTTT.

With regard to this clonotype: Compared with germline, one end of the junction differs, possibly owing to a read error. The CDR3 DNA reads as TGTACCAGCAGCATGGCGGGAGGGCCAAATCAGCCCCAGCATTTT. Translated, it gives CTSSMAGGPNQPQHF. This rearrangement joins TRBV7-9 to TRBJ1-5; no reliable D call. CDR1 and CDR2 from the germline V gene are SEHNR and FQNEAQ (reference sequence). This CDR3 is 15 amino acids long.

On this clonotype itself: No conserved phenylalanine or tryptophan ends this CDR3, so it is likely a read error. Because the CDR3's place on the DNA is in doubt, the DNA is left out and the CDR3 is given as listed by TCRdb. The V and J genes are TRBV6-1 and TRBJ2-1. Germline CDR1 reads MNHNS; CDR2 reads SASEGT. With termini counted, the CDR3 has 12 amino acids. CDR3 region: CASTGRYNEQFI.

A word on this clonotype: The junction departs from germline at one end; a sequencing error may be responsible. V gene TRBV11-1 combines with J gene TRBJ2-6; possibly TRBD1 or TRBD2 for D (5 bases each). CDR1 and CDR2 (germline): SGHAT, FQDESV (reference sequence). This CDR3 has 14 amino acids. As DNA, the CDR3 is TGTGCCAGCAACTCTGGGGATGGGACCAACGTCCCGACTTTC. Amino acids: CASNSGDGTNVPTF. The variable domain in full, completed from reference TRBV11-1 and TRBJ2-6, reads EAEVAQSPRYKITEKSQAVAFWCDPISGHATLYWYRQILGQGPELLVQFQDESVVDDSQLPKDRFSAERLKGVDSTLKIQPAELGDSAMYLCASNSGDGTNVPTFGAGSRLTVL.

This rearrangement joins TRBV29-1 to TRBJ1-1; no definite D call. Germline-derived CDR1 and CDR2 are SQVTM and ANQGSEA. V was shortened by 0 bases and J by 5 bases, with 10 bases between the two germline ends. The length of the CDR3 is 13 residues. The CDR3 is CSVEEGRRTEAFF. CDR3 nucleotides: TGCAGCGTTGAAGAGGGTAGGAGGACTGAAGCTTTCTTT.

This clonotype has more than one count but fewer than ten. V and J are TRBV7-9 and TRBJ2-2; TRBD1 is a possible D gene (5 bases). CDR1 and CDR2 from the germline V gene are SEHNR and FQNEAQ (reference sequence). The CDR3 is 15 residues long. Trimming cost V 6 bases and J 6 bases, with 17 bases left between them. The CDR3 region has the DNA TGTGCCAGCAGACAGGAGAATTTAATCGCCGGGGAGCTGTTTTTT. Translation gives CASRQENLIAGELFF.

V and J are TRBV12-3 or TRBV12-4 and TRBJ2-3, with a weak D call TRBD2 (5 bases). The CDR3 sequence is 15 residues long. V was clipped by 10 bases and J by 2 bases, with 19 bases between them. CDR3 nucleotides: TGTGCCATCAGCCTCCGACTAATAGACACAGATACGCAGTATTTT. This codes for CAISLRLIDTDTQYF.

As concerns this clonotype: At one end, the junction sequence differs from germline, possibly due to a read error. The gene calls are TRBV4-1 and TRBJ2-2, with D possibly TRBD2 on 5 matching bases. Germline V gene sequence: CDR1 MGHRA, CDR2 YSYEKL. The CDR3 runs 17 residues. The CDR3 region has the DNA TGCGCCAGCAGCCCCCGCGGGTTACAGCCGAGCACCGGGGAGCCGTTTTTT. Translation: CASSPRGLQPSTGEPFF.

Comment on this clonotype: In this CDR3 the conserved last residue, phenylalanine or tryptophan, is missing, so a read error is likely. The chain links TRBV29-1 to TRBJ2-1, with 11 bases aligning to TRBD2. Germline CDR1 is SQVTM and CDR2 is ANQGSEA. The CDR3 has 13 residues. CDR3 protein: CNGLRLAGNEQFC. CDR3 DNA sequence: TGCAATGGCCTTAGACTAGCGGGAAATGAGCAGTTCTGC.

Ten or more counts support this clonotype. This chain uses TRBV20-1 with TRBJ2-7; D is undetermined. Germline CDR1 DFQATT, CDR2 SNEGSKA (reference sequence). Trimming removed 7 bases at V and 1 base at J, with 8 bases between. The CDR3 covers 11 residues. The CDR3 region has the DNA TGCAGTGGGGTGAAATCCTACGAGCAGTACTTC. It yields the protein CSGVKSYEQYF.

Remarks on this clonotype: This likely comes from a read error, as the CDR3 has no conserved phenylalanine or tryptophan at its end. The chain uses TRBV6-4 and TRBJ2-2, with D perhaps matching TRBD2 (6 bases). Germline lookup yields CDR1 MRHNA and CDR2 SNTAGT. This CDR3 spans 13 amino acids. CDR3 bases: TGTGCCGGCAGTGACGGGGAGGCCGGGGAGCTGTTTTTG. Protein product: CAGSDGEAGELFL.

V usage is TRBV6-5 and J usage is TRBJ2-6; D gene unclear. In germline, CDR1 is MNHEY, CDR2 SVGAGI. This CDR3 has 18 amino acids. Trimming cost V 10 bases and J 3 bases, with 25 bases left between them. The DNA of the CDR3 is TGTGCCACAGTTACAAGGTTTATTCTAAGGAGTGGGGCCAACGTCCTGACTTTC. Translation gives CATVTRFILRSGANVLTF.

On this clonotype: This may be a read error, as it is one base from a much larger clone. The rearrangement joins TRBV28 to TRBJ2-5, with 7 bases lining up with TRBD1. J lost 3 bases, V lost 5 bases, and 12 bases had no gene match. This CDR3 has 16 residues. Germline V gives CDR1 MDHEN, CDR2 SYDVKM. The CDR3, as DNA: TGTGCCAGCAGTCTCATGGGACAGATGGCGAAAGAGACCCAGTACTTC. This sequence encodes CASSLMGQMAKETQYF.

Concerning this clonotype: At one boundary the junction diverges from the germline segment, which might be a read error. V usage is TRBV7-8 and J usage is TRBJ1-4; 7 bases line up with TRBD1. CDR1 is SGHVS and CDR2 is FQNEAQ in the germline V gene. CDR3 size: 16 residues. CDR3 in DNA: TGTGCCAGCAGCTTAACACTAGGGGGCTTCAATGAAAAACTGTTTTTC. Its protein product is CASSLTLGGFNEKLFF.

To note about this clonotype: At one end, the junction sequence differs from germline, possibly due to a read error. The chain carries TRBV2 and TRBJ2-2; perhaps TRBD2 as D (7 bases). The germline V gene encodes CDR1 SNHLY and CDR2 FYNNEI. This CDR3 region has 14 residues. CDR3 sequence: CAQRAGARTGELLF. CDR3 sequence (DNA): TGTGCCCAACGGGCGGGGGCGCGCACCGGGGAGCTGTTGTTT.

As for this clonotype: As the CDR3 is not closed by the conserved phenylalanine or tryptophan, this likely results from a read error. The gene calls are TRBV6-2 or TRBV6-3 and TRBJ1-2; maybe TRBD1 (6 bases). The V gene lost 4 bases and the J gene lost 4 bases, with 13 bases spanning the gap. Germline V gene sequence: CDR1 MNHEY, CDR2 SVGEGT. CDR3 length: 14 amino acids. CDR3 amino acids: CASSWKGVSYGYTI. CDR3 DNA: TGTGCCAGCAGTTGGAAGGGGGTTAGCTATGGCTACACCATC.

Notes on this clonotype: A much more abundant neighbour one base away suggests this may be a read error. V is TRBV5-8 and J is TRBJ1-5; TRBD1 might be the D (6 bases). The CDR3 is 17 residues long. CDR1 SGHTS and CDR2 YDEGEE come from the germline V gene. V shed 0 bases and J shed 7 bases, with 20 bases lying between them. CDR3 protein: CASSLGTGRGHIQPQHF. The CDR3 DNA is TGTGCCAGCAGCTTGGGGACGGGCAGGGGTCACATACAGCCCCAGCATTTT.

This clonotype came up many times. This rearrangement joins TRBV6-1 to TRBJ1-5; D is possibly TRBD1 (5 bases). In germline, CDR1 is MNHNS, CDR2 SASEGT. Trimming left V 7 bases short and J 0 bases short, with 25 bases between. The CDR3 spans 19 residues. The CDR3 DNA sequence: TGTGCCAGCATTGGAATGCGGCAGGGAAGGAGCTTTAGCAATCAGCCCCAGCATTTT. As protein: CASIGMRQGRSFSNQPQHF.

A remark on this clonotype: An end of the junction does not agree with germline; a read error may underlie this. The chain couples TRBV6-5 to TRBJ1-1, with D maybe TRBD1 (5 bases). The CDR3 is 15 residues long. Looked up from germline, CDR1 is MNHEY and CDR2 is SVGAGI. The CDR3 loop is CANSGQGGGGTEAFF. CDR3 coding DNA: TGTGCCAACAGTGGCCAGGGTGGTGGCGGCACTGAAGCCTTCTTT.